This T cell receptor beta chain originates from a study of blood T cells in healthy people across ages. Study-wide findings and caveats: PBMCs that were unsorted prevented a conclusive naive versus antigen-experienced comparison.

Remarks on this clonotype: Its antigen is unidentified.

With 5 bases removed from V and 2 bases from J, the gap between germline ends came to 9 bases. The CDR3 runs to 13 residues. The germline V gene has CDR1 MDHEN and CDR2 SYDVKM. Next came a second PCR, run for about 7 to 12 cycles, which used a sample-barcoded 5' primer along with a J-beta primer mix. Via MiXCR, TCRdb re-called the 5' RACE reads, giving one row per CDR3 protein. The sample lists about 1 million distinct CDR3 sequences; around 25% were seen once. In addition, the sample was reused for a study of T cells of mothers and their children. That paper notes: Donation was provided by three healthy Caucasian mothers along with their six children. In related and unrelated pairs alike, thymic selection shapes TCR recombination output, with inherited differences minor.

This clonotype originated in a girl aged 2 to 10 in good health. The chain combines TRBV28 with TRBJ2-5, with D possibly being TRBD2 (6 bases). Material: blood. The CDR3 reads CASSTTSQETQYF. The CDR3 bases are TGTGCCAGCAGTACGACTAGTCAAGAGACCCAGTACTTC. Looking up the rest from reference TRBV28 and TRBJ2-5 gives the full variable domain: DVKVTQSSRYLVKRTGEKVFLECVQDMDHENMFWYRQDPGLGLRLIYFSYDVKMKEKGDIPEGYSVSREKKERFSLILESASTNQTSMYLCASSTTSQETQYFGPGTRLLVL.